This TCR beta chain comes out of a study of T cell repertoires in cytomegalovirus infection. Turning to the study itself: In public TCR beta signatures, there were indications of both CMV infection and matching HLA type.

Overall study findings and caveats: The ex vivo response showed dominance by HLA-C-restricted CMV-specific TCR beta clonotypes. CMV carriers having the relevant HLA were flagged by cumulative public TCR beta family frequency.

In the case of this clonotype: Its antigen is undetermined.

In TCRdb, the reads were re-called with MiXCR into one record per CDR3 protein. The sample holds 300,000 to 450,000 distinct CDR3 sequences, 15% to 20% seen once. The sequence was obtained from a human donor in good health (CMV status not recorded). Some clones in this sample may be carry-over from other donors' samples. The sample consisted of PBMCs.

CDR3 sequence reads: CASSLYGGSQFF. Here the CDR3 DNA reads TGTGCCAGCAGTTTATATGGGGGGAGCCAGTTCTTC. V is TRBV27 and J is TRBJ2-1; TRBD2 might be the D (6 bases). The germline gives CDR1 MNHEY, CDR2 SMNVEV (reference sequence). Deletions cut 1 base from V and 13 bases from J, with 11 bases between. This CDR3 is built from 12 residues.